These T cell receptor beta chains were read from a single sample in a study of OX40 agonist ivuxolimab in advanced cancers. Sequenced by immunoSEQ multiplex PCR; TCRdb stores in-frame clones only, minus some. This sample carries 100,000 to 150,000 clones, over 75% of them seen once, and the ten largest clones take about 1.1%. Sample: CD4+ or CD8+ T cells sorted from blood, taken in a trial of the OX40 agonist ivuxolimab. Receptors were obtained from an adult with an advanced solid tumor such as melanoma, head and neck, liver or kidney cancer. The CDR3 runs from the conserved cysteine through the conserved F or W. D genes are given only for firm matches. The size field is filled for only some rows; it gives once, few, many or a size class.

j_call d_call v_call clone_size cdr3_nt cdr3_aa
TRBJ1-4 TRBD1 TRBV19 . TGTGCCAGTAGTCCGGGACAGGGATATGAAAAACTGTTTTTT CASSPGQGYEKLFF
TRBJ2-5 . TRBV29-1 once TGCAGCGTTCTTCTCCACCAAGAGACCCAGTACTTC CSVLLHQETQYF
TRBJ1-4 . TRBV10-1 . TGCGCCAGCAGCGAGGGGGACCTAACGTACCGCCTTAATGAAAAACTGTTTTTT CASSEGDLTYRLNEKLFF
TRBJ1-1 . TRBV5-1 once TGCGCCAGCAGCTTGTTGGCGCCTGGGGAACTGAACACTGAAGCTTTCTTT CASSLLAPGELNTEAFF
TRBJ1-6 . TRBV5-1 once TGCGCCAGCAGCTTGATGACAGCCAATTCACCCCTCCACTTT CASSLMTANSPLHF
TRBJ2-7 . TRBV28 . TGTGCCAGCACCCCCGGTATGGCTCCCAGCTCCTACGAGCAGTACTTC CASTPGMAPSSYEQYF
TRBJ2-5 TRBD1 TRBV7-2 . TGTGCCAGCAGCTCCTATTCGACAGGGGAACAAGAGACCCAGTACTTC CASSSYSTGEQETQYF
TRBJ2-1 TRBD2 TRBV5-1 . TGCGCCAGCAGCTTGATAGCGGGAGGGCCGTACAATGAGCAGTTCTTC CASSLIAGGPYNEQFF
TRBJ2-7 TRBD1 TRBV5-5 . TGTGCCAGCAGCTTGGTCGACAGGGGTTACTACGAGCAGTACTTC CASSLVDRGYYEQYF
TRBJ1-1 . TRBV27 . TGTGCCAGCAGTTTATCTGGGGGGCCGGGGACTGAAGCTTTCTTT CASSLSGGPGTEAFF